The sequence of this T cell receptor beta chain was determined in a study of T cell repertoires in cytomegalovirus infection. Background on the study: Researchers turned to recently identified HLA-C-restricted CMV epitopes as well as well-studied HLA-B-restricted ones.

With respect to this clonotype: Its specificity is unknown.

V lost 8 bases and J lost 6, with 11 bases in between. This CDR3 has 11 amino acids. Germline-derived CDR1 and CDR2 are SGHAT and FQNNGV. TCRdb called the reads again in MiXCR, with one record for every CDR3 protein. This sample has some 500,000 distinct CDR3 sequences, with around 40% found just once. The sample here was cultured PBMCs, taken from culture after CMV antigen stimulation. V gene TRBV11-2 combines with J gene TRBJ2-7; no definite D call. The TCR originated in a human donor in good health (CMV status not recorded). Some clones in this sample may be carry-over from other donors' samples. The CDR3 nucleotides are TGTGCCAGCTCGCTACCCCTCGAGCAGTACTTC. Protein: CASSLPLEQYF.